Listed here is a single TCR delta chain. Its antigen is unidentified. The data belong to a study of Vδ1+ human thymocytes. Study conclusions and caveats: Roughly 22% of thymic delta-chain sequences were Vdelta2, with few Vdelta3, unlike blood Vdelta1+ controls. The authors advised highly purified populations and single-cell validation. Highly polyclonal TRG and TRD repertoires with Gaussian CDR3 length distributions appeared in thymus.

Sequences come from RNA converted to cDNA by reverse transcription. Multiplex PCR used pooled V-gene forward primers and a constant-region reverse primer to amplify CDR3s. TCRdb called clones from the multiplex PCR reads again using CATT. This table holds about 50,000 delta-chain clones, over 13% found once. After removal of 4 bases from V and 5 bases from J, the junction contained 18 bases not matched to a gene. This CDR3 has 18 residues. CDR1 GEAIGNYY and CDR2 EKD come from the germline V gene. This receptor was taken from a girl under three years old who had congenital heart surgery. The chain uses TRDV2 and TRDJ1; TRDD3 agrees at 10 bases. The sample taken for sequencing was Vdelta1+ gamma-delta thymocytes from the thymus. Indicated subset: FACS-sorted CD3+ TCRalphabeta- TCRVdelta1+ TCRVdelta2- thymocytes. CDR3 residues: CACETEGWGIAPLDKLIF. The CDR3 coding sequence is TGTGCCTGTGAGACTGAGGGCTGGGGGATAGCCCCCCTAGATAAACTCATCTTT.